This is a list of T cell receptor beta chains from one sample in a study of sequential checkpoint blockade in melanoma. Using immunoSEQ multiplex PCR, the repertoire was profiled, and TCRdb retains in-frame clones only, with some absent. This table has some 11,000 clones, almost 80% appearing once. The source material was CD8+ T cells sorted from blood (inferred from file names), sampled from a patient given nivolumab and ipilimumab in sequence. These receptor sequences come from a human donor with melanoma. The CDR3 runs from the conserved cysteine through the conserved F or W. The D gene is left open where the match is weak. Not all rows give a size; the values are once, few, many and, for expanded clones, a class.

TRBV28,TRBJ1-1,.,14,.,TGTGCCAGCAGTTTACGTGCAGGGGCCACTGAAGCTTTCTTT,CASSLRAGATEAFF
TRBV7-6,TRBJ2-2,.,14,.,TGTGCCAGCAGCTACGGACAGAACACCGGGGAGCTGTTTTTT,CASSYGQNTGELFF
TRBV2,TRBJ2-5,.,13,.,TGTGCCAGCAGCCTCCCCCAGAGGGAGACCCAGTACTTC,CASSLPQRETQYF
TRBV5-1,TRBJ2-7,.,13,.,TGCGCCAGCAGCAGGGGGGGGTTGATCGAGCAGTACTTC,CASSRGGLIEQYF
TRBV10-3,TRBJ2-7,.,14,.,TGTGCCATCAGTGTAGGGCAGGGGTCGGGCGAGCAGTACTTC,CAISVGQGSGEQYF
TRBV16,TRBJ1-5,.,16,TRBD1,TGTGCCAGCAGCAAAAGGACAGGGGCTCACAATCAGCCCCAGCATTTT,CASSKRTGAHNQPQHF
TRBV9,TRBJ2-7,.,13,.,TGTGCCAGCAACGAGGGCGATTCCTACGAGCAGTACTTC,CASNEGDSYEQYF
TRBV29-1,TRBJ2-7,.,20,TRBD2,TGCAGCGTTGAATCTCTGGGGAAGGGAACAGGCGGGAGGAAGACCTACGAGCAGTACTTC,CSVESLGKGTGGRKTYEQYF
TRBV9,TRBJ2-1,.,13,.,TGTGCCAGCAGCGTAGTCGGGGTCAATGAGCAGTTCTTC,CASSVVGVNEQFF
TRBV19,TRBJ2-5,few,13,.,TGTGCCAGTAGTAGACTAGTGTGGGAGACCCAGTACTTC,CASSRLVWETQYF
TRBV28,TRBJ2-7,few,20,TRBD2,TGTGCCAGCAGTTTCCTGACAACTATTCACCTAGCGGGAGGGCCGGTCGAGCAGTACTTC,CASSFLTTIHLAGGPVEQYF
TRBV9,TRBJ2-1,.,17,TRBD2,TGTGCCAGCAGCGTAGTAGGACTAGGTGTTTCCTACAATGAGCAGTTCTTC,CASSVVGLGVSYNEQFF
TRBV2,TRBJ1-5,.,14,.,TGTGCCATCCGGGGGGTCTATAGCAATCAGCCCCAGCATTTT,CAIRGVYSNQPQHF
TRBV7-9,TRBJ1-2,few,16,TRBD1,TGTGCCAGCAGCCAAGATTTGGGACAGGACTTCTATGGCTACACCTTC,CASSQDLGQDFYGYTF
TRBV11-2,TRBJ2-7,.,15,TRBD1,TGTGCCAGCAGCTCGGGACAGGGGCTATCCTACGAGCAGTACTTC,CASSSGQGLSYEQYF
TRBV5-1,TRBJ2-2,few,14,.,TGCGCCAGCAGCTTTACAAGGCGGATCGGGGAGCTGTTTTTT,CASSFTRRIGELFF
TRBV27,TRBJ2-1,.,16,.,TGTGCCAGCAGTTTGAATAGGGCGACGGGGAACAATGAGCAGTTCTTC,CASSLNRATGNNEQFF
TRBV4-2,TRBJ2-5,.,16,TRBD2,TGTGCCAGCAGCCAAGAGGGAGCGGGAGGGGGGGAGACCCAGTACTTC,CASSQEGAGGGETQYF
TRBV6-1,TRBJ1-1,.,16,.,TGTGCCAGCAGTGAATGGGCAGGGCATCGGAACACTGAAGCTTTCTTT,CASSEWAGHRNTEAFF
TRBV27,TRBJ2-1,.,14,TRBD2,TGTGCCAGCAGACTAAGCGGGAGTTGGAATGAGCAGTTCTTC,CASRLSGSWNEQFF
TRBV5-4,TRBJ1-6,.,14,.,TGTGCCAGCAGCCCCACCCAGGGCGGCTCACCCCTCCACTTT,CASSPTQGGSPLHF